This T cell receptor beta chain originates from a study of shared clonotypes between healthy human individuals. Genomic DNA, for the unsorted samples, came from some 100 million PBMCs. The CDR3 loop spans 13 amino acids. With 5 bases removed from V and 2 bases from J, the gap between germline ends came to 6 bases. In germline, CDR1 is MDHEN, CDR2 SYDVKM. Clones were sequenced by immunoSEQ multiplex PCR, and TCRdb holds only the in-frame ones, with some missing. The sample has 500,000 to 650,000 clones, roughly 79% seen once. The sequencing sample was made of PBMCs. This TCR was sampled from a middle-aged woman in good health. Some clones in this sample may be carry-over from other donors' samples. The chain has TRBV28 and TRBJ2-2; D gene unclear. CDR3 nucleotides: TGTGCCAGCAGTAGACATAACACCGGGGAGCTGTTTTTT. Protein: CASSRHNTGELFF.